The T cell receptor beta chain described here comes from a study of regulatory T cells in long-lasting Graves disease. The time point denotes: newly diagnosed GD, antithyroid drugs for less than 3 months. Following extraction of RNA from PBMCs, that RNA was used to make the TCR library. Findings and limits, study-wide: Under persistent disease, TRBV28, TRBJ1-2 and TRBJ2-5 were used preferentially.

Germline V gives CDR1 MDHEN, CDR2 SYDVKM. The CDR3 is 14 amino acids. The junction had 9 bases not matched to a gene; V was cut back by 8 bases and J by 2 bases. Researchers made TCR beta libraries by using iRepertoire HTBI primers and running Arm-PCR on CDR3 regions. TCRdb analysed the multiplex PCR reads with MiXCR anew, one entry per CDR3 protein. Of 200,000 to 250,000 distinct CDR3 sequences in the sample, roughly 20% were seen once. This clonotype showed up many times. Antigen specificity is unknown. These same data were also listed under a study on T cells in Graves' hyperthyroidism and ophthalmopathy.

The sequenced sample was peripheral blood mononuclear cells (PBMCs), obtained at new diagnosis, from a patient treated with antithyroid drugs. This chain connects TRBV28 to TRBJ2-7; 7 positions match TRBD1. This receptor was obtained from a woman aged 25-40 years with Graves disease. CDR3 amino acids: CASSIRGSPYEQYF. CDR3 coding DNA: TGTGCCAGCTCGATCAGGGGGTCTCCCTACGAGCAGTACTTC.